Below, 18 T cell receptor beta chains from the same sample are listed, as sequenced in a study of PD-1 blockade in mismatch repair-deficient tumors. The assay was immunoSEQ multiplex PCR, and TCRdb's table has in-frame clones only and misses some. The repertoire holds around 40,000 clones, with roughly 88% as singletons. The source material was PBMCs, sampled 38 to 40 weeks after starting pembrolizumab. Receptor source: an adult with mismatch repair-deficient cancer.

V gene TRBV11-3 combines with J gene TRBJ2-3; TRBD2 matches 9 bases. V lost 3 bases to trimming and J lost 3 bases; unmatched junction nucleotides: 10. Germline values: CDR1 SGHNT, CDR2 YENEEA. The CDR3 is 17 amino acids. CDR3 sequence: CASSLRAGGPGTDTQYF. DNA of the CDR3: TGTGCCAGCAGCTTGCGGGCGGGAGGGCCGGGAACAGATACGCAGTATTTT.

Written as DNA, the CDR3 is TGCGCCAGCAGCGGTAGGACTAGCGGGACAGGTGAGCAGTTCTTC. It translates to CASSGRTSGTGEQFF. J is TRBJ2-1 and V is TRBV5-1; 12 nucleotides match TRBD2. Per germline, CDR1 SGHRS and CDR2 YFSETQ. The CDR3 extends over 15 amino acids. V shed 4 bases, J shed 9 bases, and the junction held 8 bases outside the gene matches.

The rearrangement joins TRBV21-1 to TRBJ2-2; the D call in the table, TRBD2, was not verified against the DNA. TRBV21-1 is noted as a pseudogene. CDR3 length: 16 amino acids. CDR3 sequence (DNA): TGTGCCAGCAGCAAAAACGCGGGAGGTCGGACCGGGGAGCTGTTTTTT. Its protein product is CASSKNAGGRTGELFF.

V gene TRBV9 combines with J gene TRBJ2-1, with 7 bases aligning to TRBD2. Germline loops: CDR1 SGDLS, CDR2 YYNGEE. V dropped 4 bases and J dropped 8; count of bases not matched to a gene: 15. The CDR3 has 16 amino acids. CDR3 sequence: CASSPRGSSPLDEQFF. DNA of the CDR3: TGTGCCAGCAGCCCCCGCGGGAGTTCTCCCTTAGATGAGCAGTTCTTC.

The chain employs TRBV5-6 and TRBJ2-7, with TRBD2 matching 7 bases. Per germline, CDR1 SGHDT and CDR2 YYEEEE. J was trimmed by 2 bases and V by 0 bases; bases with no gene match: 8. This CDR3 contains 16 residues. For the CDR3, the DNA is TGTGCCAGCAGCTTGGTCCCCTCGACTAGCACCTACGAGCAGTACTTC. Translation: CASSLVPSTSTYEQYF. The whole variable domain, filled in from reference TRBV5-6 and TRBJ2-7, reads DAGVTQSPTHLIKTRGQQVTLRCSPKSGHDTVSWYQQALGQGPQFIFQYYEEEERQRGNFPDRFSGHQFPNYSSELNVNALLLGDSALYLCASSLVPSTSTYEQYFGPGTRLTVT.

This chain joins TRBV7-9 and TRBJ2-7, with TRBD1 matching over 9 bases. The V segment lost 4 bases and the J segment 5 bases; nucleotides outside the gene matches: 9. This CDR3 is built from 15 residues. Germline V gene data show CDR1 as SEHNR and CDR2 as FQNEAQ (reference sequence). Written as DNA, the CDR3 is TGTGCCAGCAGCTCCGGACAGGGGTACTACGACGAGCAGTACTTC. Translated: CASSSGQGYYDEQYF.

Turning to this clone: Other DNA sequences in the sample encode the same CDR3. This chain joins TRBV18 and TRBJ2-1, with D possibly being TRBD1 (6 bases). Deletions cut 6 bases from V and 0 bases from J, with 12 bases between. Germline V lookup: CDR1 KGHSH, CDR2 LQKENI. The CDR3 covers 15 residues. CDR3 loop: CASSPGQSSYNEQFF. CDR3 in DNA: TGTGCCAGCTCCCCAGGACAGAGCTCCTACAATGAGCAGTTCTTC.

The chain links TRBV5-1 to TRBJ1-5; D may be TRBD1 (5 bases). Germline V gene sequence: CDR1 SGHRS, CDR2 YFSETQ. Trimming took off 7 bases at V and 0 bases at J, with 8 bases between the two ends. The CDR3 sequence is 13 residues long. The CDR3 DNA is TGCGCCAGCCAAGGGGATAGCAATCAGCCCCAGCATTTT. This gives the protein CASQGDSNQPQHF.

The chain has TRBV10-3 and TRBJ2-1; TRBD2 matches 11 bases. Germline CDR1 ENHRY, CDR2 SYGVKD. This CDR3 has 16 residues. V trimming: 5 bases; J trimming: 4 bases; junction bases outside the gene matches: 7. CDR3 residues: CAISSYSGGDYNEQFF. The CDR3 bases are TGTGCCATCAGTAGCTATAGCGGGGGGGATTACAATGAGCAGTTCTTC.

The chain is built from TRBV27 and TRBJ2-6; a weak D match, TRBD2 (5 bases). In germline, CDR1 is MNHEY, CDR2 SMNVEV (reference sequence). This CDR3 comprises 14 residues. The ends were cut back, 3 bases at V and 4 bases at J, with 7 bases in the middle. The CDR3 region has the DNA TGTGCCAGCAGTTTTGAGGGAGGGGCCAACGTCCTGACTTTC. As protein: CASSFEGGANVLTF.

The J gene is TRBJ1-1, the V gene TRBV27, with a possible D match to TRBD1 (5 bases). The V gene lost 5 bases and the J gene lost 2 bases, with 12 bases spanning the gap. CDR1 MNHEY and CDR2 SMNVEV come from the germline V gene (reference sequence). CDR3 length: 14 amino acids. CDR3 loop: CASSRTRKNTEAFF. CDR3 DNA sequence: TGTGCCAGCAGTAGGACAAGGAAAAACACTGAAGCTTTCTTT.

The chain joins TRBV19 to TRBJ2-2, with D possibly being TRBD2 (7 bases). Germline CDR1 reads LNHDA; CDR2 reads SQIVND (reference sequence). The CDR3 is 16 residues long. Trimming left V 4 bases short and J 1 base short, with 13 bases between. CDR3 protein: CASSRGRGMNTGELFF. The CDR3 DNA reads TGTGCCAGTAGTAGGGGGCGGGGGATGAACACCGGGGAGCTGTTTTTT.

The genes are TRBV27 and TRBJ1-5; D unclear. V was pared by 5 bases and J by 7 bases, with 15 bases between. There are 14 residues in the CDR3. Germline CDR1 reads MNHEY; CDR2 reads SMNVEV (reference sequence). CDR3 region: CASSHRQRGQPQHF. CDR3 DNA sequence: TGTGCCAGCAGTCACCGCCAGAGAGGACAGCCCCAGCATTTT.

CDR3 in DNA: TGTGCCAGCAGTAGGACAGGAGGCTACACCTTC. It is translated as CASSRTGGYTF. The chain links TRBV2 to TRBJ1-2; TRBD1 matches at 7 bases. The CDR3 consists of 11 residues. Trimming took 5 bases from V and 8 from J; bases not matched to a gene: 2. The germline CDR1 and CDR2 sequences are SNHLY and FYNNEI.

CDR3 residues: CASSPVVTSGRVYEQYF. The CDR3 DNA is TGTGCCAGCAGCCCCGTGGTGACTAGCGGGAGAGTCTACGAGCAGTACTTC. The chain links TRBV21-1 to TRBJ2-7; the table's TRBD2 call for D was not verified on the DNA. TRBV21-1 is labeled a pseudogene. This CDR3 contains 17 residues.

This sequence joins TRBV9 and TRBJ1-2; D is unresolved. V was trimmed by 0 bases and J by 4 bases, leaving 10 bases between them. CDR3 size: 14 residues. Per the germline V gene, CDR1 is SGDLS and CDR2 is YYNGEE. The CDR3, as DNA: TGTGCCAGCAGCGTAGGGTTAGGGAGCTATGGCTACACCTTC. It codes for CASSVGLGSYGYTF.

The chain carries TRBV5-1 and TRBJ2-1; possibly TRBD1 for D (6 bases). The CDR3 extends over 16 amino acids. Per the germline V gene, CDR1 is SGHRS and CDR2 is YFSETQ. Trimming removed 4 bases at V and 7 bases at J, with 21 bases between. The CDR3 is CASSPGQYTRGNEQFF. The CDR3 DNA follows: TGCGCCAGCAGCCCAGGACAATACACTAGGGGGAATGAGCAGTTCTTC. Full variable domain (missing parts from reference TRBV5-1 and TRBJ2-1): KAGVTQTPRYLIKTRGQQVTLSCSPISGHRSVSWYQQTPGQGLQFLFEYFSETQRNKGNFPGRFSGRQFSNSRSEMNVSTLELGDSALYLCASSPGQYTRGNEQFFGPGTRLTVL.

The genes are TRBV6-6 and TRBJ1-1, with no clear D. Germline V gives CDR1 MNHNY, CDR2 SVGAGI (reference sequence). V was shortened by 2 bases and J by 0 bases, with 4 bases between the two germline ends. The CDR3 has 13 amino acids. CDR3 nucleotide sequence: TGTGCCAGCAGTTACATCATGAACACTGAAGCTTTCTTT. Translating it yields CASSYIMNTEAFF.